The clone carrying this T cell receptor beta chain was observed once. CDR3 length equals 14 residues. Between the trimmed V and J ends, which lost 8 bases and 9 bases, there was a span of 17 bases. The germline gives CDR1 SNHLY, CDR2 FYNNEI. This specimen comes from a study of blood T cell repertoires in COVID-19. At the level of the study: From T cells, B-cell-depleted T cells, or PBMCs came the material, which was cDNA or gDNA.

Sequencing was performed with immunoSEQ multiplex PCR; in TCRdb, only in-frame clones are kept and a portion is missing. The repertoire holds approximately 470,000 clones, with about nine tenths as singletons. The chain carries TRBV2 and TRBJ1-6; a possible D gene is TRBD1 (5 bases). The sequence was collected from a woman younger than 30 who had recovered from COVID-19. Material for sequencing was PBMCs or T cells enriched from blood (not recorded which). The CDR3 DNA sequence: TGTGCCAGCTCTCAGGGCCCATACAGTTCACCCCTCCACTTT. Translated: CASSQGPYSSPLHF. The full variable domain, completed using reference TRBV2 and TRBJ1-6, is EPEVTQTPSHQVTQMGQEVILRCVPISNHLYFYWYRQILGQKVEFLVSFYNNEISEKSEIFDDQFSVERPDGSNFTLKIRSTKLEDSAMYFCASSQGPYSSPLHFGNGTRLTVT.